This T cell receptor (beta chain) was found in a study of cytomegalovirus exposure and HLA in healthy donors (dated by TCRdb to the late 2010s). Regarding the study in general: According to a later analysis, one platform produced both the 100 to 150 validation repertoires and the approximately 660 repertoires of the first cohort. The study was designed to test whether signatures of past pathogen exposure could be identified by cataloging public T cell receptors. High-throughput TCR immunosequencing, statistical association of individual TCRs with disease status, and machine learning were combined to predict cytomegalovirus infection status. A separate validation cohort of over a hundred different subjects was used in addition to the approximately 670-subject first cohort.

V has 1 base trimmed and J has 6 bases trimmed; junction bases matching no gene number 9. Taken from cysteine to phenylalanine, the CDR3 has 16 residues. The CDR3 DNA has 48 bases and is translated from base 1. Sequences SGHTS (CDR1) and YDEGEE (CDR2) are obtained from the germline V gene. Note on this clone: Its specific antigen is unknown. The input lacks base qualities; no much larger clone sits a single base away.

The donors belonged to the validation cohort of approximately 130 subjects, which was separate from the approximately 700-subject first cohort. Libraries came from the immunoSEQ multiplex PCR assay. Per the authors' processing: A statistical classification framework was built for diagnosing cytomegalovirus status from the catalog of TCR beta chain sequences. Sourced from immuneACCESS, this table was stored by TCRdb with only in-frame sequences that have V and J called. A share of the clones is absent; for the studies checked, an unresolved V gene accounts for under half, and the remainder has no known explanation. Clone size and V and J calls were adopted from that table, with D and trimming inferred from the DNA. The sample has 95,000 to 150,000 clones on record, 95% to 97% of them singletons. About 1.8% of the sample is taken by the ten largest. What the authors observed across the whole study: All 120 or so repertoires were used to score co-occurrence in the validation cohort in a later analysis, because that analysis had no HLA typing for the cohort. Most TCR sequences were observed very rarely across donors, whereas some public TCRs were present in many individuals. The authors suggested that the approach could potentially be extended to other disease states and immunological phenotypes. A few of the identified cytomegalovirus-associated TCR beta chains were confirmed in vitro to be specific for cytomegalovirus antigens. In a later analysis, TCRs clustered in the first cohort were found to also tend to co-occur in the 120 or so validation repertoires, with 85% to 95% of cluster scores above 0. In the study, around 150 TCR beta chains were listed as associated with cytomegalovirus. Cytomegalovirus status was reported to be diagnosed by the classifier with high specificity and sensitivity in both the original and validation cohorts.

The sample was PBMCs. This receptor was obtained from a man aged 18 to 29 in good health and CMV-seronegative. Rearrangement joined TRBV5-8 to TRBJ2-3; TRBD2 agrees with 9 junctional bases. The CDR3 has the sequence CASSLRTSAKGDTQYF. The DNA sequence reads TGTGCCAGCAGCTTGCGGACTAGCGCCAAGGGGGATACGCAGTATTTT.